The 23 T cell receptor beta chains listed next were all sequenced from one sample in a study of T cell changes during pregnancy in multiple sclerosis. TCRdb's copy holds only in-frame clones and misses some; the assay was immunoSEQ multiplex PCR. In the table there are tens of thousands of clones, about nine tenths of which are singletons. Sequencing used CD4+ T cells from peripheral blood mononuclear cells, obtained in the second trimester of pregnancy. Receptor source: a female donor in good health, enrolled as a control in a pregnancy study.

On this clone: An end of the junction does not agree with germline; a read error may underlie this. This sample includes further DNA sequences coding for the same CDR3. This chain connects TRBV18 to TRBJ1-1, with a possible D match to TRBD1 (5 bases). Germline CDR1 and CDR2: KGHSH and LQKENI. The CDR3 runs 13 residues. CDR3: CASSYGGNTEAFF. In DNA, the CDR3 is TGTGCCAGCTCTTACGGGGGGAACACTGAGGCTTTCTTT.

CDR3 region: CASSVPGETQYF. The CDR3 bases are TGTGCCAGCAGCGTCCCGGGGGAGACCCAGTACTTC. The chain recombines TRBV7-2 with TRBJ2-5, with D perhaps matching TRBD2 (5 bases). Germline loops: CDR1 SGHTA, CDR2 FQGNSA. The CDR3 length is 12 residues. Trimming shortened V by 5 bases and J by 5 bases, and 9 bases separated the two germline ends.

CDR3 residues: CASSEDIGGGGYTF. The CDR3 DNA is TGTGCCAGCAGCGAAGATATAGGGGGCGGTGGCTACACCTTC. This chain uses TRBV9 with TRBJ1-2; 7 bases line up with TRBD1. The CDR3 length is 14 residues. CDR1 is SGDLS, CDR2 YYNGEE, per germline. V shed 3 bases, J shed 7 bases, and the junction held 9 bases outside the gene matches.

The chain carries TRBV28 and TRBJ1-5; a weak D match, TRBD1 (5 bases). The germline CDR1 and CDR2 sequences are MDHEN and SYDVKM. The CDR3 contains 15 residues. V was trimmed by 6 bases and J by 5 bases, leaving 17 bases between them. The DNA for the CDR3 is TGTGCCAGCAGGGTGGCGGGGGGAGTATATCAGCCCCAGCATTTT. Its translation: CASRVAGGVYQPQHF.

The V and J genes are TRBV9 and TRBJ1-1; 8 nucleotides match TRBD1. The germline CDR1 and CDR2 sequences are SGDLS and YYNGEE. The CDR3 is 14 amino acids. V gave up 3 bases and J gave up 4 bases; unmatched junction bases: 5. The CDR3 here is CASSARTGSTEAFF. The CDR3 DNA reads as TGTGCCAGCAGCGCCCGGACAGGGAGCACTGAAGCTTTCTTT. Supplemented by reference TRBV9 and TRBJ1-1, the full variable domain reads DSGVTQTPKHLITATGQRVTLRCSPRSGDLSVYWYQQSLDQGLQFLIQYYNGEERAKGNILERFSAQQFPDLHSELNLSSLELGDSALYFCASSARTGSTEAFFGQGTRLTVV.

V usage is TRBV18 and J usage is TRBJ2-1; D might be TRBD2 (6 bases). V shed 4 bases and J shed 10 bases, with 20 bases lying between them. The CDR3 has 15 residues. Per the germline V gene, CDR1 is KGHSH and CDR2 is LQKENI. As DNA, the CDR3 is TGTGCCAGCTCACTACCGGGACTCCCGACTCGGGAGCAGTTCTTC. It is translated as CASSLPGLPTREQFF. Using reference TRBV18 and TRBJ2-1 for the parts outside the CDR3, the full variable domain is NAGVMQNPRHLVRRRGQEARLRCSPMKGHSHVYWYRQLPEEGLKFMVYLQKENIIDESGMPKERFSAEFPKEGPSILRIQQVVRGDSAAYFCASSLPGLPTREQFFGPGTRLTVL.

The chain is built from TRBV7-3 and TRBJ1-3, with 9 bases fitting TRBD1. Germline V gene data show CDR1 as SGHTA and CDR2 as FQGTGA. The V gene end was trimmed by 3 bases and the J gene end by 7 bases; junction bases not matched to a gene: 4. The CDR3 covers 14 residues. CDR3 nucleotides: TGTGCCAGCAGCTTCGGGACAGGGACGAACACCATATATTTT. Translating it yields CASSFGTGTNTIYF. Full variable domain (outside the CDR3, taken from reference TRBV7-3 and TRBJ1-3): GAGVSQTPSNKVTEKGKYVELRCDPISGHTALYWYRQSLGQGPEFLIYFQGTGAADDSGLPNDRFFAVRPEGSVSTLKIQRTERGDSAVYLCASSFGTGTNTIYFGEGSWLTVV.

In its sample, this clone was seen once. This sequence joins TRBV5-1 and TRBJ1-2, with D possibly matching TRBD1 (6 bases). CDR3 length equals 15 residues. Trimming removed 5 bases at V and 6 bases at J, with 20 bases between. Germline V gives CDR1 SGHRS, CDR2 YFSETQ. The DNA of the CDR3 is TGCGCCAGCAGACTTGGTACCCAGGGGAGGGATGGCTACACCTTC. Its protein is CASRLGTQGRDGYTF.

The V call is TRBV2, the J call TRBJ1-1; TRBD1 agrees at 7 bases. The germline V gene encodes CDR1 SNHLY and CDR2 FYNNEI. The length of the CDR3 is 14 residues. V lost 1 base and J lost 6; bases outside the gene matches: 5. The CDR3 sequence is CASSEGYRGSEAFF. CDR3 coding DNA: TGTGCCAGCAGTGAAGGATACAGGGGCTCTGAAGCTTTCTTT.

With respect to this clone: The junction differs from germline at one of its ends, possibly a read error. The chain couples TRBV7-7 to TRBJ2-5, with D possibly matching TRBD2 (5 bases). This CDR3 comprises 13 residues. CDR1 and CDR2 from the germline V gene are SSHAT and FNYEAQ (reference sequence). The CDR3 bases are TGTGCTAGCAGCTTAGGACTTCAAGAGACCCAGTACTTC. The encoded protein is CASSLGLQETQYF. Complete variable domain (other parts from reference TRBV7-7 and TRBJ2-5): GAGVSQSPRYKVTKRGQDVTLRCDPISSHATLYWYQQALGQGPEFLTYFNYEAQPDKSGLPSDRFSAERPEGSISTLTIQRTEQRDSAMYRCASSLGLQETQYFGPGTRLLVL.

The J gene is TRBJ1-2, the V gene TRBV28; D gene ambiguous. The CDR3 totals 15 residues. Trimming stripped 6 bases from V and 1 base from J, with 15 bases between. Per the germline V gene, CDR1 is MDHEN and CDR2 is SYDVKM. The CDR3 DNA follows: TGTGCCAGCAGGCGCAATGACTGGAATAACTATGGCTACACCTTC. It translates to CASRRNDWNNYGYTF.

V and J are TRBV6-4 and TRBJ1-1; the D gene is possibly TRBD1 (6 bases). CDR1 is MRHNA, CDR2 SNTAGT, per germline. V was shortened by 0 bases and J by 8 bases, with 19 bases between the two germline ends. The CDR3 is 16 residues long. CDR3 sequence (DNA): TGTGCCAGCAGTGACTCGACGGGGGGGGCATTGTCGGAAGCTTTCTTT. It yields the protein CASSDSTGGALSEAFF.

The chain employs TRBV21-1 and TRBJ1-4; the table's TRBD1 call for D was not verified on the DNA. TRBV21-1 is an annotated pseudogene. CDR3 length equals 13 residues. CDR3 in DNA: TGTGCCAGCAGCAAAACGGTTCACAGAAAACTGTTTTTT. It is translated as CASSKTVHRKLFF.

This chain links TRBV19 with TRBJ2-7, with 8 bases matching TRBD2. From germline, CDR1 is LNHDA and CDR2 SQIVND (reference sequence). V lost 3 bases, J lost 1 base, and 5 bases stayed unmatched. The length of the CDR3 is 15 residues. The CDR3 spells CASSIGGALSYEQYF. The CDR3 coding sequence is TGTGCCAGTAGTATCGGGGGGGCGCTGTCCTACGAGCAGTACTTC.

The J gene is TRBJ2-1, the V gene TRBV10-2; 10 bases are shared with TRBD2. In germline, CDR1 is WSHSY, CDR2 SAAADI. This CDR3 has 13 amino acids. V lost 5 bases to trimming and J lost 8 bases; unmatched junction nucleotides: 3. This CDR3 reads CASSYSGGYEQFF. In DNA form, the CDR3 reads TGCGCCAGCAGTTATAGCGGGGGGTATGAGCAGTTCTTC.

This chain joins TRBV14 and TRBJ2-5; no clear D gene. CDR1 SGHDN and CDR2 FVKESK come from the germline V gene. Trimming shortened V by 1 base and J by 5 bases, and 11 bases separated the two germline ends. The CDR3 contains 14 residues. The CDR3 loop is CASSQGPRRETQYF. The CDR3 nucleotides read TGTGCCAGCAGCCAAGGGCCTAGGCGCGAGACCCAGTACTTC.

This rearrangement joins TRBV20-1 to TRBJ2-3; D is possibly TRBD2 (6 bases). The CDR3 totals 11 residues. The germline gives CDR1 DFQATT, CDR2 SNEGSKA (reference sequence). The germline V and J ends were trimmed by 0 bases and 12 bases, with 10 bases remaining between them. In nucleotides, the CDR3 is TGCAGTGCTAGAGATGCGGGAAGACAGTATTTT. Translation: CSARDAGRQYF.

The chain carries TRBV18 and TRBJ2-3, with D uncertain. Germline V gene sequence: CDR1 KGHSH, CDR2 LQKENI. This CDR3 contains 12 residues. The V and J ends lost 5 bases and 8 bases respectively, with 11 bases between them. CDR3 amino acids: CASSSYAGTQYF. CDR3 nucleotide sequence: TGTGCCAGCTCATCCTACGCTGGTACGCAGTATTTT.

This sequence joins TRBV7-9 and TRBJ2-3; maybe TRBD2 (7 bases). The germline CDR1 and CDR2 sequences are SEHNR and FQNEAQ (reference sequence). The CDR3 sequence is 15 residues long. Trimming pared 7 bases from V and 5 bases from J, leaving 19 bases between. This CDR3 reads CASTPVGGPRDTQYF. The DNA of the CDR3 is TGTGCCAGCACCCCGGTGGGGGGGCCTCGAGATACGCAGTATTTT.

The gene calls are TRBV25-1 and TRBJ2-1; 7 nucleotides align to TRBD2. The CDR3 spans 14 residues. V was pared by 4 bases and J by 2 bases, with 2 bases of the junction left unmatched. From germline, CDR1 is MGHDK and CDR2 SYGVNS. The CDR3 reads CASSGRGTYNEQFF. The DNA of the CDR3 is TGTGCCAGCAGTGGGCGGGGGACCTACAATGAGCAGTTCTTC.

CDR3 residues: CASSLTQGGTAEQYF. The CDR3 DNA reads as TGTGCCAGCAGCCTGACACAGGGGGGGACCGCGGAGCAGTACTTC. The chain combines TRBV6-1 with TRBJ2-7, with a possible D match to TRBD1 (8 bases). CDR3 length: 15 residues. Between the trimmed V and J ends, which lost 6 bases and 7 bases, there was a span of 22 bases. Germline V gene data show CDR1 as MNHNS and CDR2 as SASEGT.

This chain connects TRBV27 to TRBJ2-3; D is undetermined. CDR1 MNHEY and CDR2 SMNVEV come from the germline V gene (reference sequence). The CDR3 runs 11 residues. Trimming pared 5 bases from V and 4 bases from J, leaving 4 bases between. CDR3 amino acids: CASSAADTQYF. CDR3 sequence (DNA): TGTGCCAGCAGTGCAGCAGATACGCAGTATTTT.

The rearrangement links TRBV18 to TRBJ2-5; no firm D call. The V end was cut by 0 bases, the J end by 5 bases, with 4 bases between. The germline gives CDR1 KGHSH, CDR2 LQKENI. This CDR3 region has 12 residues. This CDR3 is CASSPPVETQYF. CDR3 in DNA: TGTGCCAGCTCACCACCCGTCGAGACCCAGTACTTC.